This TCR beta chain is from a study of cytomegalovirus exposure and HLA in healthy donors. Study information: Samples from HLA-typed donors yielded about 85 million unique TCRs in an early data release.

Overall study findings and caveats: Among donors in an Asian-associated ancestry cluster, a later analysis reportedly found fewer N-insertions than the roughly 610-donor mean.

Of note for this clone: The antigen is not known.

60 Vbeta and 13 Jbeta primers were used in PCR. Measured with immunoSEQ multiplex PCR; TCRdb has only the in-frame clones, and not every one. The table has some 90,000 clones, 76% seen once. Healthy bone marrow donors made up the cohort. Source material: PBMCs. This TCR came from a man between 40 and 49 years old in good health and CMV-seronegative.

The CDR3 here is CASSPRTAGNTIYF. As DNA, the CDR3 is TGTGCCAGTAGTCCACGGACAGCTGGAAACACCATATATTTT. The V gene is TRBV19, the J gene TRBJ1-3, with a weak D call TRBD1 (6 bases). This CDR3 contains 14 residues. Trimming shortened V by 5 bases and J by 2 bases, and 10 bases separated the two germline ends. Per germline, CDR1 LNHDA and CDR2 SQIVND (reference sequence).